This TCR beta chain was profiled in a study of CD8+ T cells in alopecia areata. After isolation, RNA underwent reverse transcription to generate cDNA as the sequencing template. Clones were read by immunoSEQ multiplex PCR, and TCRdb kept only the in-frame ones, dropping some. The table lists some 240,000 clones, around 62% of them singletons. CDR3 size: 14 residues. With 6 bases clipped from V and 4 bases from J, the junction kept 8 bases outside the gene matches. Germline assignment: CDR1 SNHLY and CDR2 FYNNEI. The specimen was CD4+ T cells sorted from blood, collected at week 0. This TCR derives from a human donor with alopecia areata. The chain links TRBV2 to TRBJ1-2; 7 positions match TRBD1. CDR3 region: CASRTGVQIYGYTF. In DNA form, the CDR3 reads TGTGCCAGCAGAACAGGGGTCCAAATCTATGGCTACACCTTC.